The 30 T cell receptor beta chains below come from one sample, sequenced in a study of response to subunit inactivated influenza vaccine. TCRdb passed the RT-PCR reads through MiXCR, listing each CDR3 protein once. The sample has approximately 500,000 distinct CDR3 sequences; 10% to 15% are singletons. The material sequenced was PBMCs from blood, taken about 6 weeks after vaccination. The receptors were gathered from a middle-aged man who received an inactivated influenza vaccine.

This clonotype was observed a handful of times. The genes are TRBV7-9 and TRBJ2-3; possibly TRBD2 for D (5 bases). The CDR3 runs 16 residues. The germline V and J ends were trimmed by 5 bases and 2 bases, with 17 bases remaining between them. Germline-derived CDR1 and CDR2 are SEHNR and FQNEAQ (reference sequence). In DNA form, the CDR3 reads TGTGCCAGCAGCCCTATCGGAGGAACCCTCACAGATACGCAGTATTTT. Translating gives CASSPIGGTLTDTQYF.

This clonotype turned up a few times. The chain is built from TRBV20-1 and TRBJ2-1; 7 bases are shared with TRBD2. The CDR3 has 12 amino acids. The trim removed 1 base at V and 10 bases at J, leaving 4 bases unmatched. Germline V gene data show CDR1 as DFQATT and CDR2 as SNEGSKA (reference sequence). The CDR3 DNA is TGCAGTGCTAGAGGTGGGACTATCGAGCAGTTCTTC. This encodes CSARGGTIEQFF.

This clonotype was recorded a few times. This chain uses TRBV5-1 with TRBJ2-3, with TRBD2 identical over 14 bases. Per germline, CDR1 SGHRS and CDR2 YFSETQ. V shed 7 bases, J shed 3 bases, and the junction held 13 bases outside the gene matches. The CDR3 consists of 18 residues. CDR3 loop: CASGSGTSGRRGTDTQYF. The DNA for the CDR3 is TGCGCCAGCGGGTCCGGGACTAGCGGGAGAAGGGGGACAGATACGCAGTATTTT.

This clonotype was detected only a few times. The chain combines TRBV12-3 or TRBV12-4 with TRBJ2-1, with D hard to call. Trimming cost V 2 bases and J 6 bases, with 11 bases left between them. The CDR3 is 14 residues long. CDR3 sequence: CASSLFGVINEQFF. The CDR3 region has the DNA TGTGCCAGCAGTTTATTTGGGGTGATCAATGAGCAGTTCTTC.

This clonotype was observed at least ten times. The chain employs TRBV6-5 and TRBJ2-1; D is possibly TRBD2 (6 bases). The CDR3 has 15 residues. Germline V gene sequence: CDR1 MNHEY, CDR2 SVGAGI. V was trimmed by 0 bases and J by 4 bases, leaving 10 bases between them. The CDR3 reads CASSYSAGRYNEQFF. The CDR3 nucleotides read TGTGCCAGCAGTTACTCTGCGGGAAGATACAATGAGCAGTTCTTC.

The sample holds a few counts of this clonotype. This rearrangement joins TRBV10-3 to TRBJ1-5; the D is unclear. Germline V gene data show CDR1 as ENHRY and CDR2 as SYGVKD. This CDR3 spans 13 amino acids. The V and J ends lost 6 bases and 0 bases respectively, with 6 bases between them. The CDR3 reads CAIRGSSNQPQHF. The CDR3 DNA reads as TGTGCCATCAGGGGCAGTAGCAATCAGCCCCAGCATTTT.

This clonotype was counted between two and nine times. The J gene is TRBJ2-3, the V gene TRBV5-1; tentatively, D is TRBD2 (5 bases). With 5 bases removed from V and 0 bases from J, the gap between germline ends came to 10 bases. Germline assignment: CDR1 SGHRS and CDR2 YFSETQ. CDR3 length equals 14 residues. Here the CDR3 reads CASRKAVSTDTQYF. The CDR3 bases are TGCGCCAGCAGAAAAGCGGTTAGCACAGATACGCAGTATTTT.

This clonotype was counted a few times. The chain combines TRBV3-1 with TRBJ1-1; D unclear. V shed 4 bases and J shed 1 base, with 7 bases lying between them. Per the germline V gene, CDR1 is LGHDT and CDR2 is YNNKEL (reference sequence). CDR3 length: 13 residues. Here the CDR3 DNA reads TGTGCCAGCAGCCGCATGGGGAACACTGAAGCTTTCTTT. It yields the protein CASSRMGNTEAFF.

This chain links TRBV30 with TRBJ2-1; 7 positions agree with TRBD1. Germline-derived CDR1 and CDR2 are GTSNPN and SVGIG (reference sequence). The V and J ends lost 3 bases and 0 bases, in that order; junction bases with no gene match: 8. CDR3 length: 16 amino acids. CDR3 in DNA: TGTGCCTGGAGACAGGGGAGTCGTGGCTCCTACAATGAGCAGTTCTTC. Translation gives CAWRQGSRGSYNEQFF.

This clonotype occurred a few times. The chain uses TRBV4-3 and TRBJ1-1; D is undetermined. This CDR3 has 15 residues. Between the trimmed V and J ends, which lost 3 bases and 1 base, there was a span of 12 bases. The germline V gene has CDR1 LGHNA and CDR2 YSLEER. The CDR3 loop is CASSQSAVRNTEAFF. In DNA form, the CDR3 reads TGCGCCAGCAGCCAGTCGGCGGTGAGGAACACTGAAGCTTTCTTT.

The chain uses TRBV4-2 and TRBJ2-1; TRBD2 is a possible D gene (6 bases). V shed 3 bases and J shed 5 bases, with 11 bases lying between them. The length of the CDR3 is 14 residues. The germline V gene encodes CDR1 LGHNA and CDR2 YNFKEQ. The CDR3 DNA reads TGTGCCAGCAGCCACCGGGACTTAGACAATGAGCAGTTCTTC. Translated, it gives CASSHRDLDNEQFF.

In its sample, this clonotype was seen a few times. The J gene is TRBJ2-6, the V gene TRBV6-5; 7 bases map to TRBD1. The trim removed 2 bases at V and 1 base at J, leaving 8 bases unmatched. CDR3 length equals 18 residues. CDR1 and CDR2 (germline): MNHEY, SVGAGI. The CDR3 spells CASSYPGGMWSGANVLTF. DNA for the CDR3: TGTGCCAGCAGTTACCCAGGGGGAATGTGGTCTGGGGCCAACGTCCTGACTTTC.

The CDR3 DNA reads TGTGCCAGCAGTTACGCCCGACCGGGACAGACCTTGGACGAGCAGTACTTC. Its protein product is CASSYARPGQTLDEQYF. This chain connects TRBV6-5 to TRBJ2-7; 7 nucleotides match TRBD1. This CDR3 has 17 residues. CDR1 is MNHEY and CDR2 is SVGAGI in the germline V gene. Unmatched junction bases numbered 15, after V lost 2 bases and J lost 5 bases.

The chain joins TRBV5-1 to TRBJ2-3, with unresolved D. Trimming removed 1 base from V and 0 bases from J, with 9 bases in between. This CDR3 contains 15 residues. Germline-derived CDR1 and CDR2 are SGHRS and YFSETQ. CDR3 residues: CASSLIGRSTDTQYF. The DNA of the CDR3 is TGCGCCAGCAGCTTGATCGGCAGGAGCACAGATACGCAGTATTTT.

The rearrangement uses TRBV5-1 and TRBJ2-1; D may be TRBD2 (6 bases). From germline, CDR1 is SGHRS and CDR2 YFSETQ. CDR3 length equals 14 residues. Deletions cut 3 bases from V and 4 bases from J, with 11 bases between. The CDR3, as DNA: TGCGCCAGCAGCTGGGAGGAGGGGTACAATGAGCAGTTCTTC. It encodes CASSWEEGYNEQFF. Based on the CDR3 plus reference TRBV5-1 and TRBJ2-1, the full variable domain is KAGVTQTPRYLIKTRGQQVTLSCSPISGHRSVSWYQQTPGQGLQFLFEYFSETQRNKGNFPGRFSGRQFSNSRSEMNVSTLELGDSALYLCASSWEEGYNEQFFGPGTRLTVL.

A note on this clonotype: One end of the junction does not line up with germline, which may come from a read error. The gene calls are TRBV7-7 and TRBJ2-3, with TRBD1 matching over 8 bases. CDR1 and CDR2 from the germline V gene are SSHAT and FNYEAQ (reference sequence). CDR3 length equals 14 residues. CDR3 sequence reads: CASSLSDREDTQYF. In DNA form, the CDR3 reads TGTGCTAGCAGCCTTTCGGACAGGGAAGATACGCAGTATTTT.

This clonotype was found many times. The CDR3 is CASSQDEAGGYTEAFF. DNA of the CDR3: TGCGCCAGCAGCCAAGATGAGGCAGGGGGATACACTGAAGCTTTCTTT. The chain employs TRBV4-1 and TRBJ1-1; 7 nucleotides match TRBD1. CDR1 is MGHRA, CDR2 YSYEKL, per germline. This CDR3 contains 16 residues. Germline trimming cut 0 bases from V and 3 bases from J; bases unmatched to any gene: 7.

In its sample, this clonotype was seen a few times. The chain joins TRBV20-1 to TRBJ2-3; no clear D gene. V was trimmed by 3 bases and J by 0 bases, leaving 13 bases between them. The CDR3 spans 15 residues. Germline CDR1 and CDR2: DFQATT and SNEGSKA (reference sequence). DNA for the CDR3: TGCAGTGCTAGTAGTGACGTGGGCAGCACAGATACGCAGTATTTT. The encoded protein is CSASSDVGSTDTQYF.

This clonotype was counted only a few times. J is TRBJ2-5 and V is TRBV5-4, with a tentative D call TRBD2 (5 bases). The germline gives CDR1 SGHNT, CDR2 YYREEE (reference sequence). With 3 bases removed from V and 4 bases from J, the gap between germline ends came to 13 bases. The CDR3 consists of 14 residues. CDR3 DNA: TGTGCCAGCAGCTCTTCGGGGTGGGGAGAGACCCAGTACTTC. It is translated as CASSSSGWGETQYF. The full variable domain, in which reference TRBV5-4 and TRBJ2-5 provide the parts outside the CDR3, is ETGVTQSPTHLIKTRGQQVTLRCSSQSGHNTVSWYQQALGQGPQFIFQYYREEENGRGNFPPRFSGLQFPNYSSELNVNALELDDSALYLCASSSSGWGETQYFGPGTRLLVL.

This clonotype was observed many times. This chain links TRBV20-1 with TRBJ1-5; possibly TRBD1 for D (5 bases). This CDR3 spans 13 amino acids. Trimming removed 6 bases from V and 4 bases from J, with 13 bases in between. The V gene's germline CDR1 is DFQATT and CDR2 SNEGSKA (reference sequence). CDR3 bases: TGCAGTGCAGTTCACCAGGGAAATCAGCCCCAGCATTTT. This gives the protein CSAVHQGNQPQHF.

This clonotype was detected a few times. The chain couples TRBV20-1 to TRBJ2-5; the D gene is possibly TRBD2 (7 bases). Germline CDR1 reads DFQATT; CDR2 reads SNEGSKA (reference sequence). With 1 base removed from V and 2 bases from J, the gap between germline ends came to 17 bases. CDR3 size: 16 residues. CDR3 sequence reads: CSARGRGGNKQETQYF. The DNA for the CDR3 is TGCAGTGCTAGAGGAAGGGGGGGGAATAAACAAGAGACCCAGTACTTC.

This clonotype was recorded a few times. The V and J genes are TRBV4-1 and TRBJ1-1, with a possible D match to TRBD1 (5 bases). Looked up from germline, CDR1 is MGHRA and CDR2 is YSYEKL. The CDR3 is 14 residues long. V dropped 0 bases and J dropped 7 bases, with 12 bases sitting between them. The CDR3 region is CASSQEGRGGEAFF. The DNA for the CDR3 is TGCGCCAGCAGCCAAGAAGGCCGTGGGGGTGAAGCTTTCTTT.

The chain has TRBV2 and TRBJ2-7; 8 nucleotides agree with TRBD2. Germline-derived CDR1 and CDR2 are SNHLY and FYNNEI. The CDR3 totals 14 residues. The J segment lost 7 bases and the V segment lost 4 bases, leaving 9 bases of the junction unmatched. The CDR3: CASSGGWTSNEQYF. The CDR3 bases are TGTGCCAGCAGTGGGGGTTGGACTAGCAATGAGCAGTACTTC.

This clonotype was counted a few times. This sequence joins TRBV6-2 or TRBV6-3 and TRBJ2-1; no clear D gene. The CDR3 contains 16 residues. V was pared by 4 bases and J by 0 bases, with 13 bases between. Germline V CDR1 and CDR2: MNHEY, SVGEGT. CDR3 coding DNA: TGTGCCAGCAGTTCAGTGTTGAAAAGCTCCTACAATGAGCAGTTCTTC. It yields the protein CASSSVLKSSYNEQFF.

This chain connects TRBV20-1 to TRBJ2-7; no clear D. Germline-derived CDR1 and CDR2 are DFQATT and SNEGSKA (reference sequence). Trimming left V 3 bases short and J 2 bases short, with 8 bases between. This CDR3 region has 12 residues. CDR3 sequence reads: CSASPRTYEQYF. In DNA, the CDR3 is TGCAGTGCTAGTCCCCGGACCTACGAGCAGTACTTC.

This clonotype was seen only a few times. The chain couples TRBV28 to TRBJ1-3, with D unresolved. Germline assignment: CDR1 MDHEN and CDR2 SYDVKM. The V end lost 6 bases, the J end lost 3 bases, and 12 bases lay between the germline ends. The length of the CDR3 is 14 residues. As DNA, the CDR3 is TGTGCCAGCAGAAAGACGGACGGTGGAAACACCATATATTTT. The encoded protein is CASRKTDGGNTIYF.

This clonotype was seen only a few times. V and J are TRBV30 and TRBJ2-3, with D possibly being TRBD2 (6 bases). This CDR3 spans 16 amino acids. From germline, CDR1 is GTSNPN and CDR2 SVGIG (reference sequence). V was cut by 0 bases and J by 4 bases, with 17 bases left in between. In DNA form, the CDR3 reads TGTGCCTGGAGTGTACTAGGAAGACGGGGGTCAGATACGCAGTATTTT. Its protein is CAWSVLGRRGSDTQYF. The whole variable domain, filled in from reference TRBV30 and TRBJ2-3, reads SQTIHQWPATLVQPVGSPLSLECTVEGTSNPNLYWYRQAAGRGLQLLFYSVGIGQISSEVPQNLSASRPQDRQFILSSKKLLLSDSGFYLCAWSVLGRRGSDTQYFGPGTRLTVL.

The chain employs TRBV28 and TRBJ2-7, with 9 bases matching TRBD1. CDR1 is MDHEN, CDR2 SYDVKM, per germline. This CDR3 has 14 residues. Germline trimming cut 6 bases from V and 5 bases from J; bases unmatched to any gene: 8. The CDR3 sequence is CASRTTGGLDEQYF. Written as DNA, the CDR3 is TGTGCCAGCAGGACGACAGGGGGTCTCGACGAGCAGTACTTC.

V is TRBV7-6 and J is TRBJ2-1; TRBD2 aligns across 7 bases. The germline V gene encodes CDR1 SGHVS and CDR2 FNYEAQ. The CDR3 extends over 14 amino acids. The junction had 4 bases not matched to a gene; V was cut back by 6 bases and J by 2 bases. In DNA, the CDR3 is TGTGCCAGCAGTTCGGGACTAACCTACAATGAGCAGTTCTTC. It specifies CASSSGLTYNEQFF.

The rearrangement joins TRBV20-1 to TRBJ2-1; D is uncertain. The CDR3 runs 15 residues. CDR1 DFQATT and CDR2 SNEGSKA come from the germline V gene (reference sequence). Trimming left V 3 bases short and J 0 bases short, with 12 bases between. For the CDR3, the DNA is TGCAGTGCTAGGGGGTTGCGGAGCTCCTACAATGAGCAGTTCTTC. It yields the protein CSARGLRSSYNEQFF.